A single sample is the source of the 32 T cell receptor beta chains below, sequenced in a study of T cell responses to AZD1222 COVID-19 vaccine. The data were produced by immunoSEQ multiplex PCR, yet TCRdb's version contains in-frame clones alone and is incomplete. The sample holds some 60,000 clones; more than 65% are singletons and the top ten take 20%. This specimen was peripheral blood, taken on day 0 of AZD1222 vaccination. The receptors shown here come from an adult in good health.

This clone was seen just once. V is TRBV10-3 and J is TRBJ2-1; 8 nucleotides match TRBD2. Germline V gene lookup returns CDR1 ENHRY and CDR2 SYGVKD. CDR3 size: 15 residues. Trimming took 0 bases from V and 4 from J; bases not matched to a gene: 2. The CDR3 region has the DNA TGTGCCATCAGTGAGTCGGGACTAGATTACAATGAGCAGTTCTTC. Protein product: CAISESGLDYNEQFF.

The J gene is TRBJ2-2, the V gene TRBV5-1; the match to TRBD2 covers 11 bases. CDR1 and CDR2 (germline): SGHRS, YFSETQ. CDR3 length equals 16 residues. J gave up 1 base and V 5 bases, and 4 bases lay outside the gene matches. CDR3 DNA: TGCGCCAGCAGTTCCGGGACTAGCGGGAACACCGGGGAGCTGTTTTTT. It translates to CASSSGTSGNTGELFF.

The chain carries TRBV6-2 or TRBV6-3 and TRBJ1-3, with D possibly matching TRBD1 (6 bases). Looked up from germline, CDR1 is MNHEY and CDR2 is SVGEGT. The V gene lost 4 bases and the J gene lost 4 bases, with 8 bases spanning the gap. The CDR3 consists of 13 residues. The CDR3 coding sequence is TGTGCCAGCAGTTCGGGGGCCGGAAACACCATATATTTT. Translating it yields CASSSGAGNTIYF.

The rearrangement uses TRBV10-3 and TRBJ2-3; D is undetermined. CDR1 is ENHRY and CDR2 is SYGVKD in the germline V gene. Trimming took 11 bases from V and 3 from J, leaving 15 bases between them. This CDR3 contains 13 residues. CDR3 in DNA: TGTGCCGTCAAGATAACTGGGACAGATACGCAGTATTTT. It specifies CAVKITGTDTQYF.

This chain joins TRBV18 and TRBJ2-7, with unresolved D. Per the germline V gene, CDR1 is KGHSH and CDR2 is LQKENI. Trimming took 5 bases from V and 4 from J, leaving 9 bases between them. CDR3 size: 12 residues. CDR3 region: CASSDTSYEQYV. In DNA, the CDR3 is TGTGCCAGCTCAGACACCAGTTACGAGCAGTACGTC.

V gene TRBV12-3 or TRBV12-4 combines with J gene TRBJ1-2, with D unresolved. Trimming shortened V by 6 bases and J by 4 bases, and 6 bases separated the two germline ends. There are 11 residues in the CDR3. The chain's CDR3 is CASRGFYGYTF. CDR3 bases: TGTGCCAGCAGAGGGTTCTATGGCTACACCTTC.

V is TRBV28 and J is TRBJ1-6; TRBD1 agrees at 11 bases. Germline V gene data show CDR1 as MDHEN and CDR2 as SYDVKM. V trimming: 6 bases; J trimming: 7 bases; junction bases outside the gene matches: 14. The CDR3 has 18 amino acids. CDR3 DNA: TGTGCCAGCAGCCCCGGACAGGGGGCATTCTCCGGGAATTCACCCCTCCACTTT. It codes for CASSPGQGAFSGNSPLHF.

DNA of the CDR3: TGTGCCAGCAGTTCCCTAGGGGGACACGGCAATCAGCCCCAGCATTTT. Translated, it gives CASSSLGGHGNQPQHF. The rearrangement links TRBV28 to TRBJ1-5, with D possibly matching TRBD1 (6 bases). Trimming left V 4 bases short and J 2 bases short, with 15 bases between. The germline gives CDR1 MDHEN, CDR2 SYDVKM. The CDR3 is made up of 16 amino acids.

The table lists this clone with a few counts. The CDR3 DNA follows: TGTGCCACCAGCAGAGATCTGGACCCACCGGTCAATGGCTACACCTTC. It encodes CATSRDLDPPVNGYTF. The chain uses TRBV15 and TRBJ1-2; D remains ambiguous. V shed 0 bases and J shed 6 bases, with 17 bases lying between them. Looked up from germline, CDR1 is LNHNV and CDR2 is YYDKDF (reference sequence). This CDR3 has 16 residues.

This chain links TRBV5-1 with TRBJ1-2; TRBD1 aligns across 8 bases. The CDR3 is made up of 13 amino acids. The germline V gene encodes CDR1 SGHRS and CDR2 YFSETQ. V shed 4 bases, J shed 8 bases, and the junction held 7 bases outside the gene matches. CDR3 bases: TGCGCCAGCAGCCCTGGGGACAGGCGGGGCTACACCTTC. It encodes CASSPGDRRGYTF.

This chain links TRBV7-2 with TRBJ2-1, with D perhaps assigned TRBD1 or TRBD2 (5 bases each). Germline CDR1 reads SGHTA; CDR2 reads FQGNSA. The V end lost 5 bases, the J end lost 10 bases, and 15 bases lay between the germline ends. The CDR3 extends over 13 amino acids. This chain's CDR3 is CASSALGWDEQFF. The CDR3 DNA sequence: TGTGCCAGCAGCGCTCTAGGGTGGGACGAGCAGTTCTTC. Variable domain in full (rest from reference TRBV7-2 and TRBJ2-1): GAGVSQSPSNKVTEKGKDVELRCDPISGHTALYWYRQSLGQGLEFLIYFQGNSAPDKSGLPSDRFSAERTGGSVSTLTIQRTQQEDSAVYLCASSALGWDEQFFGPGTRLTVL.

V and J are TRBV4-3 and TRBJ2-3; no firm D call. The CDR3 length is 16 residues. From germline, CDR1 is LGHNA and CDR2 YSLEER. Trimming stripped 1 base from V and 0 bases from J, with 11 bases between. In DNA form, the CDR3 reads TGCGCCAGCAGCCAAGGGGCAGCGACTAGCACAGATACGCAGTATTTT. This encodes CASSQGAATSTDTQYF.

A single count supports this clone. The V and J genes are TRBV5-5 and TRBJ1-1, with D possibly matching TRBD1 (6 bases). The V end was cut by 1 base, the J end by 6 bases, with 10 bases between. The germline gives CDR1 SGHKS, CDR2 YYEKEE (reference sequence). CDR3 length: 13 amino acids. The CDR3 protein is CASSLTGRAEAFF. CDR3 bases: TGTGCCAGCAGCTTGACAGGGCGCGCTGAAGCTTTCTTT.

The CDR3 protein is CASSPGGQGAWETQYF. The DNA of the CDR3 is TGTGCCAGCAGCCCAGGAGGGCAGGGGGCGTGGGAGACCCAGTACTTC. The rearrangement uses TRBV11-2 and TRBJ2-5, with 8 positions matching TRBD1. The V and J ends lost 5 bases and 5 bases, in that order; junction bases with no gene match: 13. The germline V gene encodes CDR1 SGHAT and CDR2 FQNNGV. This CDR3 contains 16 residues.

The rearrangement joins TRBV6-2 or TRBV6-3 to TRBJ2-7; D gene unclear. Trimming took 0 bases from V and 2 from J, leaving 8 bases between them. Germline V gene data show CDR1 as MNHEY and CDR2 as SVGEGT. The CDR3 consists of 14 residues. The CDR3 DNA follows: TGTGCCAGCAGTTACTCGAGTGGCCCCTACGAGCAGTACTTC. Its protein product is CASSYSSGPYEQYF.

CDR3 DNA sequence: TGTGCCAGCAGTTTGTTTGGCGGAATCACAGATACGCAGTATTTT. It yields the protein CASSLFGGITDTQYF. The V gene is TRBV28, the J gene TRBJ2-3; D is undetermined. Trimming stripped 3 bases from V and 2 bases from J, with 12 bases between. CDR1 and CDR2 from the germline V gene are MDHEN and SYDVKM. This CDR3 is built from 15 residues.

This clone was seen just once. The chain carries TRBV4-1 and TRBJ1-5; D is uncertain. Trimming took off 2 bases at V and 9 bases at J, with 11 bases between the two ends. The CDR3 covers 13 residues. Germline CDR1 MGHRA, CDR2 YSYEKL. CDR3 bases: TGCGCCAGCAGCCAAAACCCTCTCAGGCCCCAGCATTTT. It codes for CASSQNPLRPQHF.

This clone has just a few counts. The J gene is TRBJ2-1, the V gene TRBV6-2 or TRBV6-3; 8 bases align to TRBD2. CDR3 length: 16 residues. J gave up 6 bases and V 5 bases, and 12 bases lay outside the gene matches. Per the germline V gene, CDR1 is MNHEY and CDR2 is SVGEGT. CDR3 region: CASSPRGSGTSNEQFF. The CDR3 coding sequence is TGTGCCAGCAGTCCCAGGGGTAGCGGGACCTCCAATGAGCAGTTCTTC.

The chain carries TRBV6-5 and TRBJ1-3; D gene unclear. The ends were cut back, 5 bases at V and 2 bases at J, with 10 bases in the middle. The CDR3 runs to 14 residues. The V gene's germline CDR1 is MNHEY and CDR2 SVGAGI. CDR3 nucleotide sequence: TGTGCCAGCAGTAAAAGACGAACTGGAAACACCATATATTTT. As protein: CASSKRRTGNTIYF.

This chain joins TRBV5-5 and TRBJ1-6; 7 nucleotides line up with TRBD1. Germline V CDR1 and CDR2: SGHKS, YYEKEE (reference sequence). This CDR3 has 14 amino acids. Trimming at V came to 1 base and at J to 7 bases, leaving 2 bases not matched to a gene. In nucleotides, the CDR3 is TGTGCCAGCAGCTTGAAGACAGGGAATTCACCCCTCCACTTT. Amino acid sequence: CASSLKTGNSPLHF.

By share of the sample, this clone is medium-sized (0.01 to 0.1%). The chain joins TRBV27 to TRBJ1-3; TRBD1 might be the D (5 bases). The CDR3 consists of 17 residues. Germline V CDR1 and CDR2: MNHEY, SMNVEV (reference sequence). Between the trimmed V and J ends, which lost 6 bases and 0 bases, there was a span of 18 bases. The CDR3 loop is CASSPLNRRSSGNTIYF. In nucleotides, the CDR3 is TGTGCCAGCAGCCCCTTAAACAGGCGCTCCTCTGGAAACACCATATATTTT.

There are a few counts of this clone. V is TRBV2 and J is TRBJ2-1; TRBD2 aligns across 11 bases. V dropped 4 bases and J dropped 7; count of bases not matched to a gene: 6. The CDR3 is 15 amino acids. From germline, CDR1 is SNHLY and CDR2 FYNNEI. The CDR3 here is CASSGGLAVRNEQFF. DNA of the CDR3: TGTGCCAGCAGTGGGGGACTAGCGGTTAGAAATGAGCAGTTCTTC.

This clone was found once. V and J are TRBV11-3 and TRBJ1-6; D gene uncertain. The CDR3 spans 13 residues. V lost 8 bases and J 13 bases, leaving 18 bases between the germline ends. The germline V gene encodes CDR1 SGHNT and CDR2 YENEEA. CDR3 DNA: TGTGCCAGCTCATATCGTCCGACACTTCCCCTCCACTTT. Translated, it gives CASSYRPTLPLHF.

The chain uses TRBV5-4 and TRBJ2-5, with 9 bases that match TRBD1. The V and J ends lost 3 bases and 1 base, in that order; junction bases with no gene match: 1. Germline-derived CDR1 and CDR2 are SGHNT and YYREEE (reference sequence). The CDR3 is made up of 14 amino acids. This CDR3 reads CASSSQGAQETQYF. The CDR3 DNA follows: TGTGCCAGCAGCTCACAGGGGGCCCAAGAGACCCAGTACTTC.

V gene TRBV7-2 combines with J gene TRBJ1-5; the D is unclear. From germline, CDR1 is SGHTA and CDR2 FQGNSA. Deletions cut 4 bases from V and 4 bases from J, with 11 bases between. The CDR3 has 14 amino acids. The CDR3 nucleotides are TGTGCCAGCAGCTCCTTATCACAGAATCAGCCCCAGCATTTT. It is translated as CASSSLSQNQPQHF.

V is TRBV6-5 and J is TRBJ2-7, with 8 bases that match TRBD2. Germline V lookup: CDR1 MNHEY, CDR2 SVGAGI. Germline trimming cut 0 bases from V and 2 bases from J; bases unmatched to any gene: 6. This CDR3 spans 16 amino acids. The CDR3 spells CASSYSKTSDAYEQYF. In nucleotides, the CDR3 is TGTGCCAGCAGTTACTCGAAGACTAGCGATGCCTACGAGCAGTACTTC.

The chain joins TRBV2 to TRBJ1-2; D possibly corresponds to TRBD1 (6 bases). This CDR3 spans 12 amino acids. Germline assignment: CDR1 SNHLY and CDR2 FYNNEI. V was pared by 11 bases and J by 1 base, with 11 bases between. CDR3 sequence (DNA): TGTGCCGGGAGGGGGTTTAACTATGGCTACACCTTC. It specifies CAGRGFNYGYTF. Drawing the rest from reference TRBV2 and TRBJ1-2, the complete variable domain is EPEVTQTPSHQVTQMGQEVILRCVPISNHLYFYWYRQILGQKVEFLVSFYNNEISEKSEIFDDQFSVERPDGSNFTLKIRSTKLEDSAMYFCAGRGFNYGYTFGSGTRLTVV.

V gene TRBV29-1 combines with J gene TRBJ2-2; a weak D match, TRBD1 (6 bases). The CDR3 runs to 14 residues. The V end lost 0 bases, the J end lost 6 bases, and 11 bases lay between the germline ends. The germline CDR1 and CDR2 sequences are SQVTM and ANQGSEA. DNA for the CDR3: TGCAGCGTTGAAGAACAGGGAAAGGCCGGGGAGCTGTTTTTT. Its protein is CSVEEQGKAGELFF.

The V and J genes are TRBV19 and TRBJ2-3, with 11 bases that match TRBD2. V dropped 5 bases and J dropped 2; count of bases not matched to a gene: 9. The CDR3 runs 17 residues. Germline values: CDR1 LNHDA, CDR2 SQIVND (reference sequence). CDR3 nucleotide sequence: TGTGCCAGTAGTCTCCTTCCGGGACTAGCGGACACAGATACGCAGTATTTT. Its protein product is CASSLLPGLADTDTQYF.

The chain is built from TRBV4-3 and TRBJ2-1, with D uncertain. Germline V gene data show CDR1 as LGHNA and CDR2 as YSLEER. With 0 bases removed from V and 10 bases from J, the gap between germline ends came to 10 bases. The CDR3 is 13 residues long. This CDR3 is CASSQDPGNEQFF. The CDR3 nucleotides read TGCGCCAGCAGCCAAGATCCGGGTAACGAGCAGTTCTTC.

The rearrangement links TRBV28 to TRBJ2-1; D gene ambiguous. CDR3 length: 16 amino acids. Germline assignment: CDR1 MDHEN and CDR2 SYDVKM. V lost 5 bases and J lost 4, with 18 bases in between. CDR3 region: CASSIPRLSLYNEQFF. Written as DNA, the CDR3 is TGTGCCAGCAGTATACCGCGACTCTCTTTATACAATGAGCAGTTCTTC.

This clone has just one count. The V call is TRBV5-4, the J call TRBJ1-2; 9 bases map to TRBD1. With 4 bases clipped from V and 2 bases from J, the junction kept 6 bases outside the gene matches. The length of the CDR3 is 15 residues. CDR1 is SGHNT and CDR2 is YYREEE in the germline V gene (reference sequence). The CDR3 coding sequence is TGTGCCAGCAGCATGAGGACAGGGGTCAACTATGGCTACACCTTC. Encoded protein: CASSMRTGVNYGYTF.